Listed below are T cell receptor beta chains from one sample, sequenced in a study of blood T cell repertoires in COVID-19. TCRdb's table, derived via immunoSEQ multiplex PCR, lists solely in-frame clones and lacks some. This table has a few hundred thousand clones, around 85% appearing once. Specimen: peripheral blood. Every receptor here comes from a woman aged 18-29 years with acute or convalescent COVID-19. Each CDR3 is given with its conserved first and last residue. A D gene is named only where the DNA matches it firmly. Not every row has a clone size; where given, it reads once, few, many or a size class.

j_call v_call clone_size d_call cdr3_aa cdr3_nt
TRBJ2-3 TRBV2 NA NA CASSEALMDSRPGIYSDTQYF TGTGCCAGCAGTGAAGCGCTGATGGACTCCCGACCCGGGATATACTCAGATACGCAGTATTTT
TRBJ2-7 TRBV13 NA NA CASSTNSYEQYF TGTGCCAGCAGTACAAACTCCTACGAGCAGTACTTC
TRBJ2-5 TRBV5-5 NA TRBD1 CASSDRGQETQYF TGTGCCAGCAGCGACAGGGGGCAAGAGACCCAGTACTTC
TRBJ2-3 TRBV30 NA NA CAWSNRRGADTQYF TGTGCCTGGAGTAATCGGCGGGGAGCAGATACGCAGTATTTT
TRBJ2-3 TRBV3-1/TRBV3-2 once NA CASSTTGGGSGRVTDTQYF TGTGCCAGCAGCACGACAGGGGGCGGTAGCGGGAGGGTCACAGATACGCAGTATTTT
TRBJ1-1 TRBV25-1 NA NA CASSGGEGLNTEAFF TGTGCCAGCAGCGGCGGGGAGGGATTGAACACTGAAGCTTTCTTT
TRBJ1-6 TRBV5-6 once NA CASSFQYRSPLHF TGTGCCAGCAGCTTCCAGTATCGATCACCCCTCCACTTT
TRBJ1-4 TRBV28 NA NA CASSLGRVEKLFF TGTGCCAGCAGTTTAGGGAGGGTTGAAAAACTGTTTTTT
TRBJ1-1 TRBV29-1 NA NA CSYSQEIMNTEAFF TGCAGCTATTCACAGGAAATCATGAACACTGAAGCTTTCTTT
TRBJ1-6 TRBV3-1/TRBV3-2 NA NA CASSQDLQLNSPLHF TGTGCCAGCAGCCAAGATCTACAGCTTAATTCACCCCTCCACTTT
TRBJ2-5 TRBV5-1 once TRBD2 CASSFSSGPTGETQYF TGCGCCAGCAGCTTCTCTAGCGGGCCCACGGGAGAGACCCAGTACTTC
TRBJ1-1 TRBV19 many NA CASSNPVNTEAFF TGTGCCAGTAGTAACCCGGTGAACACTGAAGCTTTCTTT
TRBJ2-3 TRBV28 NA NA CASTRDLEDTQYF TGTGCCAGCACCAGGGATCTTGAGGATACGCAGTATTTT
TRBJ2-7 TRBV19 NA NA CASGFGDTYEQYF TGTGCCAGTGGGTTCGGGGATACCTACGAGCAGTACTTC
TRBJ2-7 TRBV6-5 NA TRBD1 CASSSQGARPYEQYF TGTGCCAGCAGTTCCCAGGGGGCGCGACCCTACGAGCAGTACTTC
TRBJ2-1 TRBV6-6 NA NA CASTLGASYNEQFF TGTGCCAGCACTCTAGGAGCCTCCTACAATGAGCAGTTCTTC
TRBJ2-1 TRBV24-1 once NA CATSAPDKYNEQFF TGTGCCACCAGTGCCCCGGACAAGTACAATGAGCAGTTCTTC
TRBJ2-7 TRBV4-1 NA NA CASSQGTANYEQYF TGCGCCAGCAGCCAAGGGACAGCCAACTACGAGCAGTACTTC
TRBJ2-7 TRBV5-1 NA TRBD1 CASTLKTGAYPPDEQYF TGCGCCAGCACCCTAAAGACAGGGGCCTACCCTCCCGATGAGCAGTACTTC
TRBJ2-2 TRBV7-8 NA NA CASSLAGSTGELFF TGTGCCAGCAGCTTAGCCGGGAGCACCGGGGAGCTGTTTTTT
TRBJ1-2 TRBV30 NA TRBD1 CAWSDRGSGYTF TGTGCCTGGAGCGACAGGGGAAGTGGCTACACCTTC
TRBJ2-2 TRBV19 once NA CASSAQTGAGELFF TGTGCCAGTAGTGCCCAGACAGGTGCTGGGGAGCTGTTTTTT
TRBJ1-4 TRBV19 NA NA CASSIPGERRKLFF TGTGCCAGTAGTATACCAGGAGAAAGGAGGAAACTGTTTTTT
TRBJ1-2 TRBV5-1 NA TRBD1 CASSSTGPPDGYTF TGCGCCAGCAGCTCGACAGGGCCCCCCGATGGCTACACCTTC
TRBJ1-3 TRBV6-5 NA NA CASTGENTIYF TGTGCCAGCACGGGGGAAAACACCATATATTTT
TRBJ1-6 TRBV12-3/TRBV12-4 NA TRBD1 CAAGTGVSPLHF TGTGCCGCAGGGACAGGGGTTTCACCCCTCCACTTT
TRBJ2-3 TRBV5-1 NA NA CASSLVGASTDTQYF TGCGCCAGCAGCTTGGTGGGGGCTAGCACAGATACGCAGTATTTT
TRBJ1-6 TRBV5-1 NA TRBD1 CASRPGTGDSPLHF TGCGCCAGCAGGCCCGGGACAGGGGATTCACCCCTCCACTTT
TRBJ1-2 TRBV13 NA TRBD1 CASSRVGGQGEAYGYTF TGTGCCAGCAGCCGAGTAGGGGGACAGGGGGAGGCCTATGGCTACACCTTC
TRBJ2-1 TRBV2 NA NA CASRARVYNEQFF TGTGCCAGCAGAGCGCGGGTCTACAATGAGCAGTTCTTC
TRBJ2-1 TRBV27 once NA CASSLQFAGNEQFF TGTGCCAGCAGTTTACAGTTTGCGGGCAATGAGCAGTTCTTC
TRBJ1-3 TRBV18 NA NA CASSGAIGNTIYF TGTGCCAGCTCAGGGGCTATTGGAAACACCATATATTTT
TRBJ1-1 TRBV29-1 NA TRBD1 CSGLTGTWTEAFF TGCAGCGGCCTGACAGGGACCTGGACTGAAGCTTTCTTT
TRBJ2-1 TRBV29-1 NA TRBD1 CSARTGTDDNEQFF TGCAGCGCCCGCACCGGGACAGACGACAATGAGCAGTTCTTC
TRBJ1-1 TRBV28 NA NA CASSFVDRLNTEAFF TGTGCCAGCAGTTTTGTTGACAGGTTGAACACTGAAGCTTTCTTT
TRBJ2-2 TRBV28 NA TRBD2 CASSSPGLAGNTGELFF TGTGCCAGCAGTTCACCGGGACTAGCGGGGAACACCGGGGAGCTGTTTTTT
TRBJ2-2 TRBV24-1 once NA CATSDSKEFGELFF TGTGCCACCAGTGATTCCAAGGAGTTCGGGGAGCTGTTTTTT
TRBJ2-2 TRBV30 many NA CAWRGGRHTGELFF TGTGCCTGGAGAGGAGGGCGGCACACCGGGGAGCTGTTTTTT
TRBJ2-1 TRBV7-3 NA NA CASSPSSGKSSYNEQFF TGTGCCAGCAGCCCATCTTCCGGGAAGAGCTCCTACAATGAGCAGTTCTTC
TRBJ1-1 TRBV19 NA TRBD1 CASTLRGTGGRYTEAFF TGTGCCAGTACCCTCCGGGGGACAGGGGGCAGATACACTGAAGCTTTCTTT
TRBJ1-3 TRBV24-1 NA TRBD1 CATEGTGTGNTIYF TGTGCCACGGAAGGGACAGGGACTGGAAACACCATATATTTT
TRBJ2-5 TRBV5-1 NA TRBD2 CASSWGATGLAGGRETQYF TGCGCCAGCAGCTGGGGCGCCACGGGACTAGCGGGAGGGCGTGAGACCCAGTACTTC
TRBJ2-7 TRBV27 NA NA CASSLDSKQYF TGTGCCAGCAGTCTAGACAGCAAGCAGTACTTC
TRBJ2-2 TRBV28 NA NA CASSYSGRSVGGELFF TGTGCCAGCAGTTACTCCGGGAGATCGGTGGGCGGGGAGCTGTTTTTT
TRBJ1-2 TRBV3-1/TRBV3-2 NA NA CASSQEGFGVKLRSGYTF TGTGCCAGCAGCCAAGAAGGATTCGGCGTCAAACTCAGGTCTGGCTACACCTTC
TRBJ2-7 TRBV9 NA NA CASSQTGGDDYEQYF TGTGCCAGCAGCCAAACCGGGGGTGATGACTACGAGCAGTACTTC
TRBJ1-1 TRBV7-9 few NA CASSKTGTEAFF TGTGCCAGCAGCAAAACAGGCACTGAAGCTTTCTTT
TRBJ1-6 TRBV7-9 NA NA CASSPGIFSYNSPLHF TGTGCCAGCAGCCCAGGTATTTTCTCCTATAATTCACCCCTCCACTTT
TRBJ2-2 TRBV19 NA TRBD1 CASSLLQGDTGELFF TGTGCCAGTAGTCTTCTTCAGGGGGACACCGGGGAGCTGTTTTTT
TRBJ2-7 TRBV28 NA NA CASYSSGRLTKQYF TGTGCCAGCTATTCGAGCGGCCGCCTTACCAAGCAGTACTTC
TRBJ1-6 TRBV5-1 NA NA CASRPGDSYNSPLHF TGCGCCAGCCGTCCCGGGGACTCCTATAATTCACCCCTCCACTTT
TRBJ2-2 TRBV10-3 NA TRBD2 CAISVRGDTGELFF TGTGCCATCAGTGTTCGGGGGGATACCGGGGAGCTGTTTTTT
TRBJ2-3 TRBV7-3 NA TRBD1 CASSLTGQGSDTQYF TGTGCCAGCAGCTTGACGGGACAGGGTTCAGATACGCAGTATTTT
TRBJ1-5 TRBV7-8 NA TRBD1 CASSLQGVSNQPQHF TGTGCCAGCAGCTTACAGGGGGTGAGCAATCAGCCCCAGCATTTT
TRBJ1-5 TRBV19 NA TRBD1 CASKGPGQGALMYQPQHF TGTGCCAGTAAAGGACCGGGACAGGGGGCTTTAATGTATCAGCCCCAGCATTTT
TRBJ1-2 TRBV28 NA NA CASSSYRGGRDGYTF TGTGCCAGCAGCTCATACCGGGGGGGGAGGGACGGCTACACCTTC
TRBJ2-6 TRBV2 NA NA CASTLEGGLAGANVLTF TGTGCCAGCACCCTGGAGGGAGGCTTAGCTGGGGCCAACGTCCTGACTTTC